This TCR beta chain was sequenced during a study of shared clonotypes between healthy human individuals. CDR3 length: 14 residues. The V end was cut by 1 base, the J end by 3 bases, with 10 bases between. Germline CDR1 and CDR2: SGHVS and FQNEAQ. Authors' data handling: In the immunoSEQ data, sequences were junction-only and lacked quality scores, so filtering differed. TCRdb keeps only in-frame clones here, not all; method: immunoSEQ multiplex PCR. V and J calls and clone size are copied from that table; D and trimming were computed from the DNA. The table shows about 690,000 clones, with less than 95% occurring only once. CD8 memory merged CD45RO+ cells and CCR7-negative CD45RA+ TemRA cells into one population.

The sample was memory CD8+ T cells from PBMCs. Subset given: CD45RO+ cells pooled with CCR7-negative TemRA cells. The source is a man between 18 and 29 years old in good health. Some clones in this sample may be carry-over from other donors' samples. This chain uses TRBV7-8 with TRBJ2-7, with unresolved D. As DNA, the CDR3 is TGTGCCAGCAGCTTAGTATGGGGAAACTACGAGCAGTACTTC. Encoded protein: CASSLVWGNYEQYF.